Described below is a single TCR beta chain sequence and its context. The data belong to a study of radiotherapy plus CTLA-4 blockade in lung cancer. This CDR3 is 16 amino acids long. Losses at the gene ends were 5 bases for V and 3 bases for J; bases not matched to a gene: 4. Looked up from germline, CDR1 is SNHLY and CDR2 is FYNNEI. TCRdb keeps only in-frame clones here, not all; method: immunoSEQ multiplex PCR. The sample lists tens of thousands of clones; about 75% were seen once. The origin of this receptor is a human donor with non-small cell lung cancer who had stable disease on radiotherapy plus ipilimumab. The source material was peripheral blood, sampled from a patient treated with radiotherapy plus ipilimumab. The chain has TRBV2 and TRBJ2-6, with TRBD1 identical over 10 bases. CDR3 residues: CASSRTGGGGANVLTF. The CDR3 nucleotides are TGTGCCAGCAGTAGGACAGGGGGAGGTGGGGCCAACGTCCTGACTTTC.